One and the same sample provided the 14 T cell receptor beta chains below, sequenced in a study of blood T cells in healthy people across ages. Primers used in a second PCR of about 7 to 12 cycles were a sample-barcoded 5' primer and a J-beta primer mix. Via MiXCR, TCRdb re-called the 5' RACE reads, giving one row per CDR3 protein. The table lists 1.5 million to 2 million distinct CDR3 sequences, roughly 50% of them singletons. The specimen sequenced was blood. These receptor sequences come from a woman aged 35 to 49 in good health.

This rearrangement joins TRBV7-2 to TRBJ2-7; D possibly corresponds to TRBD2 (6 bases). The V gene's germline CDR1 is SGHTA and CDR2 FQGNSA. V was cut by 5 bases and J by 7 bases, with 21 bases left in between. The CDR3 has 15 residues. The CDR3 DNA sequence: TGTGCCAGCAGCCTCGACCGGAGGGTTAACAATGAGCAGTACTTC. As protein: CASSLDRRVNNEQYF.

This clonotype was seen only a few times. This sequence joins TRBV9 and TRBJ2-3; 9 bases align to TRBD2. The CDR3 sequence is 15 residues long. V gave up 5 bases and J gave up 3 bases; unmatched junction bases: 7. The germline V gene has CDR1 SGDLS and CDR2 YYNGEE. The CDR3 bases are TGTGCCAGCAGTGCAGCGGGGGGAGGGACAGATACGCAGTATTTT. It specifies CASSAAGGGTDTQYF.

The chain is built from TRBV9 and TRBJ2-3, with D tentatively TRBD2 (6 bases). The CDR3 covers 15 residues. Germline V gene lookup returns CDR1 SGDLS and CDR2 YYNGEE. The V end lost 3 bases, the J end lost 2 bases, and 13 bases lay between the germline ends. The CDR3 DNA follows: TGTGCCAGCAGCGCCCCTCGGGACTCCACAGATACGCAGTATTTT. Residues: CASSAPRDSTDTQYF.

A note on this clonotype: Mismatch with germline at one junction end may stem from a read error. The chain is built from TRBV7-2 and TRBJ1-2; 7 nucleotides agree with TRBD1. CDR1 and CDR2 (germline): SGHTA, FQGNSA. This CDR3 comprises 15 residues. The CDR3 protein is CVSSLASEGAHGYTF. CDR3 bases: TGTGTCAGCAGCTTAGCGAGCGAGGGGGCGCATGGCTACACCTTC.

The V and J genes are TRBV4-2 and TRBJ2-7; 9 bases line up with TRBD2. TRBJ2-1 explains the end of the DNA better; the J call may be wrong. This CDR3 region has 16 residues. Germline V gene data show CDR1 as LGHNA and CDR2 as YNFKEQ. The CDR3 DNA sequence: TGTGCCAGCAGCCAAGATCTCGCGGGGGGGCTCGATGAGCAGTTCTTC. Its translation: CASSQDLAGGLDEQFF.

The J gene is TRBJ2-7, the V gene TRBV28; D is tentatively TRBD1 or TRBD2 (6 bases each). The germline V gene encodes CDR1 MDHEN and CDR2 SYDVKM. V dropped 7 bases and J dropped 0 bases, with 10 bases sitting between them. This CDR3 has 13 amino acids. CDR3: CASIEGGSYEQYF. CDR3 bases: TGTGCCAGCATTGAGGGGGGCTCCTACGAGCAGTACTTC.

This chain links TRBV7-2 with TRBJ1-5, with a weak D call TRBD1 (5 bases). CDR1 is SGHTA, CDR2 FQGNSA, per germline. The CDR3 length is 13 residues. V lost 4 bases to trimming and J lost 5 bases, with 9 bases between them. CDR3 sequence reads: CASSSGRDQPQHF. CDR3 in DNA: TGTGCCAGCAGCTCGGGACGAGATCAGCCCCAGCATTTT.

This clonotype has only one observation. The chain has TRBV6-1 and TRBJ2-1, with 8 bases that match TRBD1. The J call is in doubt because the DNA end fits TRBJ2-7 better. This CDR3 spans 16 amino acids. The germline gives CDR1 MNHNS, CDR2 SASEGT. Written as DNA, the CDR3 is TGTGCCAGCAGTAGAGGACAGGGTTACTACTACAATGAGCAGTACTTC. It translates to CASSRGQGYYYNEQYF.

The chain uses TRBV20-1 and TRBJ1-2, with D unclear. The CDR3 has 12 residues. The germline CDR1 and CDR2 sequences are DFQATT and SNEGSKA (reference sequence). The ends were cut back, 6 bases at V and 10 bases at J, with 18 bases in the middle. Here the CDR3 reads CSAITWAAVYTF. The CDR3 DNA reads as TGCAGTGCCATCACTTGGGCAGCAGTCTACACCTTC.

In DNA, the CDR3 is TGTGCCAGCAGCGTAGACGCGGGGCCTAGCACAGATACGCAGTATTTT. Amino acids: CASSVDAGPSTDTQYF. V usage is TRBV9 and J usage is TRBJ2-3; D is possibly TRBD2 (6 bases). The CDR3 runs 16 residues. Trimming took off 0 bases at V and 0 bases at J, with 11 bases between the two ends. Per the germline V gene, CDR1 is SGDLS and CDR2 is YYNGEE.

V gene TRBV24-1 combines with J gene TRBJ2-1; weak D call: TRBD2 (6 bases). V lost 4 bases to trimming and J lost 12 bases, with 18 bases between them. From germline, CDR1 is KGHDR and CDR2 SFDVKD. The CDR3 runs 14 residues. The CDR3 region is CATSDRLTSLGQFF. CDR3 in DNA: TGTGCCACCAGTGACCGACTTACTAGCTTAGGGCAGTTCTTC.

The CDR3 DNA is TGTGCCAGCAGTGAATTCGGGACAGGTTCCTACGAGCAGTACTTC. Translation gives CASSEFGTGSYEQYF. The chain employs TRBV2 and TRBJ2-5; TRBD1 matches at 8 bases. TRBJ2-7 matches the DNA end more closely, so the J call is doubtful. Germline-derived CDR1 and CDR2 are SNHLY and FYNNEI. The CDR3 has 15 residues.

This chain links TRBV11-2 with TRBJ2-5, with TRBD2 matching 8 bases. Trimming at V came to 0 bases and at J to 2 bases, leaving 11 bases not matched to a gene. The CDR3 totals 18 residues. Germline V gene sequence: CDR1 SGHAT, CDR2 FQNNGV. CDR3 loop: CASSLDERWREDQETQYF. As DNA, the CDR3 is TGTGCCAGCAGCTTAGATGAAAGGTGGCGGGAGGATCAAGAGACCCAGTACTTC.

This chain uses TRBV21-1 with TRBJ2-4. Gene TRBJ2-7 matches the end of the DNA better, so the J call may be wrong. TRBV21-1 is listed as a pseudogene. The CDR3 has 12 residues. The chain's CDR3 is CASSKRVYEQYF. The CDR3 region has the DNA TGTGCCAGCAGCAAACGGGTTTACGAGCAGTACTTC.